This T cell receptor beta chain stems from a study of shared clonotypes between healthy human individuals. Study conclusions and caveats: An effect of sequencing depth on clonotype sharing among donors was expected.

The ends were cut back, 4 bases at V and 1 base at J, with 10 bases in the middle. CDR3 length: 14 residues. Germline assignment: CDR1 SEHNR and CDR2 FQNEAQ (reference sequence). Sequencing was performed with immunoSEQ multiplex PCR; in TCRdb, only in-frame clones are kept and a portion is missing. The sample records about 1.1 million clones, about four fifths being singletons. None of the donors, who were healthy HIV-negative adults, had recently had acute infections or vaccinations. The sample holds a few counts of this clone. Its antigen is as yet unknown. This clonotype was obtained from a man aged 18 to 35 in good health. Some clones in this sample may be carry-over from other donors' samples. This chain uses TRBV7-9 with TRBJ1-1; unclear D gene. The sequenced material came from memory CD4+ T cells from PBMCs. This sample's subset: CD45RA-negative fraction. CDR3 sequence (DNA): TGTGCCAGCAGCTCGGGGTTCTCGAACACTGAAGCTTTCTTT. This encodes CASSSGFSNTEAFF.